The present T cell receptor (beta chain) was sequenced within a study of blood T cell repertoires in COVID-19. As for the study in general: Samples taken during acute and convalescent COVID-19 were collected in the United States, Italy and Spain.

The CDR3 covers 14 residues. V shed 6 bases, J shed 5 bases, and the junction held 8 bases outside the gene matches. The germline CDR1 and CDR2 sequences are SGHRS and YFSETQ. Profiled with immunoSEQ multiplex PCR; TCRdb holds only in-frame clones, not every one. Here the sample spans 200,000 to 250,000 clones, almost 85% being singletons. Material: PBMCs or T cells enriched from blood (not recorded which). The origin of this receptor is a man aged 35-49 years who had recovered from COVID-19. J is TRBJ2-5 and V is TRBV5-1; TRBD1 agrees at 9 bases. CDR3 residues: CASTYRDRVETQYF. CDR3 DNA sequence: TGCGCCAGCACGTACCGGGACAGGGTGGAGACCCAGTACTTC.